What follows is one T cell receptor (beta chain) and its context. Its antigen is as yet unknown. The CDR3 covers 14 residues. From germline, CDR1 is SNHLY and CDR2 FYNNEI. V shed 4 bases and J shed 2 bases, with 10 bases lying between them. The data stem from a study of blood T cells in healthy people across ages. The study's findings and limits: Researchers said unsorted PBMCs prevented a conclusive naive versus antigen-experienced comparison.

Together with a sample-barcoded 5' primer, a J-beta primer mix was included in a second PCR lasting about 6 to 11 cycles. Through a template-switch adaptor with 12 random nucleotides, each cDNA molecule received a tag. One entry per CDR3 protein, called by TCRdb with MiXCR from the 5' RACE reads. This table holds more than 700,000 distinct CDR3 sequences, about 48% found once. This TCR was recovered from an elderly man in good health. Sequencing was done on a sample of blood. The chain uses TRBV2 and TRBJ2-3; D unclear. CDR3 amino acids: CASSASTATDTQYF. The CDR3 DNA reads TGTGCCAGCAGTGCCTCGACCGCCACAGATACGCAGTATTTT.